The clone carrying this TCR beta chain was found a few times. This specimen belongs to a study of shared clonotypes between healthy human individuals. Measured with immunoSEQ multiplex PCR; TCRdb has only the in-frame clones, and not every one. The sample records approximately 500,000 clones, roughly 78% being singletons. This CDR3 is built from 11 residues. Trimming pared 7 bases from V and 9 bases from J, leaving 10 bases between. Germline CDR1 and CDR2: SNHLY and FYNNEI. The TCR comes from a woman aged 35 to 49 in good health. Some clones in this sample may be carry-over from other donors' samples. Material for sequencing was PBMCs. The chain recombines TRBV2 with TRBJ1-5; D uncertain. The CDR3 protein is CASKTVGPQHF. The DNA for the CDR3 is TGTGCCAGCAAGACTGTTGGGCCCCAGCATTTT.